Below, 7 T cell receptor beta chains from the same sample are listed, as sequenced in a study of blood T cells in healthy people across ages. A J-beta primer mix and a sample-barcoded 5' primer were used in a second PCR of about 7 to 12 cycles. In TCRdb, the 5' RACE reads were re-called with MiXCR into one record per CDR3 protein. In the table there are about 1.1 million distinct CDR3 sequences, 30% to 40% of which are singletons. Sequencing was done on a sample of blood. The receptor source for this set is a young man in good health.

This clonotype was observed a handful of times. Here the CDR3 reads CASSAGGDTTYYGYTF. Written as DNA, the CDR3 is TGTGCCAGCAGCGCCGGGGGGGACACCACCTATTATGGCTACACCTTC. This chain uses TRBV9 with TRBJ1-2; a possible D gene is TRBD1 (6 bases). The CDR3 spans 16 residues. Germline V gene lookup returns CDR1 SGDLS and CDR2 YYNGEE. V was trimmed by 3 bases and J by 5 bases, leaving 20 bases between them.

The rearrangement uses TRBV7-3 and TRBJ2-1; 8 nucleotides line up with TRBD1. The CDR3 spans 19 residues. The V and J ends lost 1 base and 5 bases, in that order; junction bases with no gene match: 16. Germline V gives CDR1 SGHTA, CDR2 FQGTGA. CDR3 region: CASSLNPSVNRGFHNEQFF. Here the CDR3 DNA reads TGTGCCAGCAGCTTAAATCCCTCCGTGAACAGGGGGTTTCACAATGAGCAGTTCTTC.

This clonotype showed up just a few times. The CDR3 sequence: CASSVQGDTEAFF. The CDR3 region has the DNA TGTGCCAGCAGCGTCCAGGGGGACACTGAAGCTTTCTTT. The V call is TRBV5-4, the J call TRBJ1-1; 7 nucleotides match TRBD1. The CDR3 covers 13 residues. CDR1 SGHNT and CDR2 YYREEE come from the germline V gene (reference sequence). Trimming removed 4 bases from V and 3 bases from J; junction bases left unmatched: 3.

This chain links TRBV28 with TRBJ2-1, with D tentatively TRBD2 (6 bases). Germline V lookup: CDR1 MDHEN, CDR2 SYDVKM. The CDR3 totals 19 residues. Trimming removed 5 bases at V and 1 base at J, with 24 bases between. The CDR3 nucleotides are TGTGCCAGCAGTCCTTTACCCGGGACTGTCCTAACTTCCTACAATGAGCAGTTCTTC. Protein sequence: CASSPLPGTVLTSYNEQFF.

CDR3 DNA sequence: TGTGCCAGCACCAAGTTGACAGGTGGGGGTGAAAAACTGTTTTTT. It codes for CASTKLTGGGEKLFF. The gene calls are TRBV7-9 and TRBJ1-4, with a weak D call TRBD1 (6 bases). Trimming pared 7 bases from V and 7 bases from J, leaving 19 bases between. This CDR3 is 15 amino acids long. Looked up from germline, CDR1 is SEHNR and CDR2 is FQNEAQ (reference sequence).

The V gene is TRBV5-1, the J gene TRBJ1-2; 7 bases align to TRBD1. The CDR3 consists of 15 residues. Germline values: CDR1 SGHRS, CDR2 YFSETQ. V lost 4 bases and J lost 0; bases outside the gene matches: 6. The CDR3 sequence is CASSVNRGSNYGYTF. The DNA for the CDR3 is TGCGCCAGCAGCGTGAACAGGGGCTCTAACTATGGCTACACCTTC.

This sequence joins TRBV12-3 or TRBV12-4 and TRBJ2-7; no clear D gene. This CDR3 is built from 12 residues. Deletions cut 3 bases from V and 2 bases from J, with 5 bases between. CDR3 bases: TGTGCCAGCAGTTTTTGGCCCTACGAGCAGTACTTC. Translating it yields CASSFWPYEQYF.